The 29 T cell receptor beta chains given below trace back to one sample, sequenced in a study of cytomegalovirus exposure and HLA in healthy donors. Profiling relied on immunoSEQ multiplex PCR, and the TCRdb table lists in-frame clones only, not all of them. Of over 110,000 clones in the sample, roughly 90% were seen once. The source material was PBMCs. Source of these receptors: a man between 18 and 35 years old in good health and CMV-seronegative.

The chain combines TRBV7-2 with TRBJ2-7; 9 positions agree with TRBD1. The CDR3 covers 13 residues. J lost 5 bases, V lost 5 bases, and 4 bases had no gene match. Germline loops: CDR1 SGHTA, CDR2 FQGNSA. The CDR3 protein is CASSAGTGNEQYF. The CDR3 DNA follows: TGTGCCAGCAGCGCCGGGACAGGGAACGAGCAGTACTTC. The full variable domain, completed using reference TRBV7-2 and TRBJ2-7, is GAGVSQSPSNKVTEKGKDVELRCDPISGHTALYWYRQSLGQGLEFLIYFQGNSAPDKSGLPSDRFSAERTGGSVSTLTIQRTQQEDSAVYLCASSAGTGNEQYFGPGTRLTVT.

CDR3 bases: TGTGCCAGCGGACTAGCGGGAGTTGCAGATACGCAGTATTTT. This gives the protein CASGLAGVADTQYF. The chain combines TRBV7-2 with TRBJ2-3; TRBD2 aligns across 13 bases. Germline-derived CDR1 and CDR2 are SGHTA and FQGNSA. The junction had 3 bases not matched to a gene; V was cut back by 8 bases and J by 4 bases. The CDR3 runs 14 residues. Variable domain in full (rest from reference TRBV7-2 and TRBJ2-3): GAGVSQSPSNKVTEKGKDVELRCDPISGHTALYWYRQSLGQGLEFLIYFQGNSAPDKSGLPSDRFSAERTGGSVSTLTIQRTQQEDSAVYLCASGLAGVADTQYFGPGTRLTVL.

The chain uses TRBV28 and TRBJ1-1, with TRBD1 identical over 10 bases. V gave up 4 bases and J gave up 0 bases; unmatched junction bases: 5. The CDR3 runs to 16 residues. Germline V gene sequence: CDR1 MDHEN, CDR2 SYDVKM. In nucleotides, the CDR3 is TGTGCCAGCAGTTCCCCGGGACAGGGGATGAACACTGAAGCTTTCTTT. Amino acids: CASSSPGQGMNTEAFF.

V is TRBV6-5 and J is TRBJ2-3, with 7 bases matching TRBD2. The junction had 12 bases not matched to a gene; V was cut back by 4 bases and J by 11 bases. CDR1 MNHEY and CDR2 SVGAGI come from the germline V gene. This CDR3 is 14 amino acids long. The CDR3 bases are TGTGCCAGCAGTTCCAATGGGGAGGGCCGGGAGCAGTATTTT. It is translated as CASSSNGEGREQYF.

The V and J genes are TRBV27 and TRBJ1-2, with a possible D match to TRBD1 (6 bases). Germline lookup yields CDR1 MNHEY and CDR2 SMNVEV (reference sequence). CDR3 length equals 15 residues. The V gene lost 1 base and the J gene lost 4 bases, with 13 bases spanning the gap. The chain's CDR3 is CASSLYAGEFYGYTF. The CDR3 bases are TGTGCCAGCAGTTTATATGCAGGGGAGTTCTATGGCTACACCTTC.

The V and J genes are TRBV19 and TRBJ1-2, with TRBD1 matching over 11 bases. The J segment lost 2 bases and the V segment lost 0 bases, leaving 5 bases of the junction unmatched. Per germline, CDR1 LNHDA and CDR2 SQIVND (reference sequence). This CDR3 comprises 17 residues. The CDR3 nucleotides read TGTGCCAGTAGTATAGACCACAGGACAGGGGGCAACTATGGCTACACCTTC. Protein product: CASSIDHRTGGNYGYTF.

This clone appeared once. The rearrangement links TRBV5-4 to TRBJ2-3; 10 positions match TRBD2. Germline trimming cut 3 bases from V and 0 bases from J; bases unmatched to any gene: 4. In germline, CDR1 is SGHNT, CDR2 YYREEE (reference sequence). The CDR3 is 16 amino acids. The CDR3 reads CASSSGLAESTDTQYF. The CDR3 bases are TGTGCCAGCAGCTCCGGACTAGCGGAGAGCACAGATACGCAGTATTTT.

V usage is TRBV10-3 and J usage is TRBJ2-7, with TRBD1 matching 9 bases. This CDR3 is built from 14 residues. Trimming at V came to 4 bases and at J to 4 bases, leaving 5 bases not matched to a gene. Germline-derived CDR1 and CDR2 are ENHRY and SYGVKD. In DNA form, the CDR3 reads TGTGCCATCAGTGTCGGACAGGGGCAATACGAGCAGTACTTC. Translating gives CAISVGQGQYEQYF.

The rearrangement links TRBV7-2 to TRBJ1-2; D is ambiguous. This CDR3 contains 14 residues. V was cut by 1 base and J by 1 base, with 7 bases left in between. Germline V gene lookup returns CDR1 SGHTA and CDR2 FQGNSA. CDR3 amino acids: CASSLGAVNYGYTF. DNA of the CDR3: TGTGCCAGCAGCTTAGGGGCCGTTAACTATGGCTACACCTTC.

CDR3 loop: CAISESLTLAGHNEQFF. DNA for the CDR3: TGTGCCATCAGTGAGTCCCTTACACTAGCGGGGCACAATGAGCAGTTCTTC. The rearrangement links TRBV10-3 to TRBJ2-1, with TRBD2 matching 10 bases. V gave up 0 bases and J gave up 5 bases; unmatched junction bases: 7. The CDR3 length is 17 residues. The germline gives CDR1 ENHRY, CDR2 SYGVKD.

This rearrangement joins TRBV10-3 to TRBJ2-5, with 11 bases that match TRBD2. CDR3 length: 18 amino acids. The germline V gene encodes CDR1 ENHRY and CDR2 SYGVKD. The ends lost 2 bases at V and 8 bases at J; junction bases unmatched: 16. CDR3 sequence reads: CAISEPSGVSGGVVTQYF. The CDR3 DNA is TGTGCCATCAGTGAGCCCTCCGGGGTTAGCGGGGGGGTGGTTACCCAGTACTTC.

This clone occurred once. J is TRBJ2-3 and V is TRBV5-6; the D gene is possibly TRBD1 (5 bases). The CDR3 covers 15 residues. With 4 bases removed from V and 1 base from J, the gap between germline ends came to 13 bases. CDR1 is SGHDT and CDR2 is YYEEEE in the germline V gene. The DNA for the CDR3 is TGTGCCAGCAGCCCCCGGACACTCCGCACAGATACGCAGTATTTT. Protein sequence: CASSPRTLRTDTQYF.

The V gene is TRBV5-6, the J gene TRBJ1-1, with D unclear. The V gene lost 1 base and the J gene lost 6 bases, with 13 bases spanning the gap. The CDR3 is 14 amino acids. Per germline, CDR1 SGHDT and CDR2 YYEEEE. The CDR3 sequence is CASSLIGGLPEAFF. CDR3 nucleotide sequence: TGTGCCAGCAGCTTGATAGGTGGGCTGCCTGAAGCTTTCTTT. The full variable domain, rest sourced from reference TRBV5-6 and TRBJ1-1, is DAGVTQSPTHLIKTRGQQVTLRCSPKSGHDTVSWYQQALGQGPQFIFQYYEEEERQRGNFPDRFSGHQFPNYSSELNVNALLLGDSALYLCASSLIGGLPEAFFGQGTRLTVV.

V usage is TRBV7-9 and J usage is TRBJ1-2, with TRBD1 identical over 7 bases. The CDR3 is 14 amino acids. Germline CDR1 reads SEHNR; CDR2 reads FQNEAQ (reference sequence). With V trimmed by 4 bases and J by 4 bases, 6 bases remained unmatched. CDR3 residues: CASSSTDRAYGYTF. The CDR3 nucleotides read TGTGCCAGCAGCTCAACCGACAGGGCCTATGGCTACACCTTC. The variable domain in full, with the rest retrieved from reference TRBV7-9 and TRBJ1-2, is DTGVSQNPRHKITKRGQNVTFRCDPISEHNRLYWYRQTLGQGPEFLTYFQNEAQLEKSRLLSDRFSAERPKGSFSTLEIQRTEQGDSAMYLCASSSTDRAYGYTFGSGTRLTVV.

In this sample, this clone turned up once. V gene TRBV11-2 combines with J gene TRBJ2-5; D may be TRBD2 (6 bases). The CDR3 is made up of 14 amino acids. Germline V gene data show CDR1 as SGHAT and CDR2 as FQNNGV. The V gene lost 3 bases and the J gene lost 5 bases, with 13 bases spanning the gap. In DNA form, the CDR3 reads TGTGCCAGCAGCTTGGGGGGACTTTCTGAGACCCAGTACTTC. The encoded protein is CASSLGGLSETQYF. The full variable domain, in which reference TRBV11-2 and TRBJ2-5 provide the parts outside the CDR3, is EAGVAQSPRYKIIEKRQSVAFWCNPISGHATLYWYQQILGQGPKLLIQFQNNGVVDDSQLPKDRFSAERLKGVDSTLKIQPAKLEDSAVYLCASSLGGLSETQYFGPGTRLLVL.

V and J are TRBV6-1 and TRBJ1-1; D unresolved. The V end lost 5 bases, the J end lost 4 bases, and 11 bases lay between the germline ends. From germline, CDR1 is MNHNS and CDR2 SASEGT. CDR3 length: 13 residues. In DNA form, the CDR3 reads TGTGCCAGCAGTAGCGGCAAGGGCACTGAAGCTTTCTTT. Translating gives CASSSGKGTEAFF.

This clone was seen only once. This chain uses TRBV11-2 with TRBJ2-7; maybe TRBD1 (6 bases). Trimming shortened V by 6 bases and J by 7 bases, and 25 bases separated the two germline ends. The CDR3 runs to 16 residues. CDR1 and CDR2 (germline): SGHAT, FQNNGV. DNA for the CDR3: TGTGCCAGCAGTCCTCTCGCGACCAGGGGATTGAGAGAGCAGTACTTC. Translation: CASSPLATRGLREQYF. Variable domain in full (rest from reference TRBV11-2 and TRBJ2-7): EAGVAQSPRYKIIEKRQSVAFWCNPISGHATLYWYQQILGQGPKLLIQFQNNGVVDDSQLPKDRFSAERLKGVDSTLKIQPAKLEDSAVYLCASSPLATRGLREQYFGPGTRLTVT.

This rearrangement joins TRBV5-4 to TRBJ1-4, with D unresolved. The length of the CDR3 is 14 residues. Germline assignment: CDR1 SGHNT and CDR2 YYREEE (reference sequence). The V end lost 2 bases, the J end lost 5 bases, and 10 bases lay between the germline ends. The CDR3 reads CASSLSGRNEKLFF. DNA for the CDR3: TGTGCCAGCAGCTTAAGTGGGAGGAATGAAAAACTGTTTTTT.

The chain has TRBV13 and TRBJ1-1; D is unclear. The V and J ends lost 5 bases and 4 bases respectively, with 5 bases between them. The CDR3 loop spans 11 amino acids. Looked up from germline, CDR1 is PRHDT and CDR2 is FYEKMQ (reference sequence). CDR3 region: CASSRSTEAFF. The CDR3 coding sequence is TGTGCCAGCAGCCGGAGCACTGAAGCTTTCTTT.

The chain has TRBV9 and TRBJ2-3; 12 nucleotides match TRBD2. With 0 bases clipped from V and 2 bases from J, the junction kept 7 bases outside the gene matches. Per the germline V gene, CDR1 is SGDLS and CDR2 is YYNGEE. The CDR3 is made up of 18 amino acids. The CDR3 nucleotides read TGTGCCAGCAGCGTAGCGGCTGCTAGCGGGGGGGTCACAGATACGCAGTATTTT. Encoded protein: CASSVAAASGGVTDTQYF.

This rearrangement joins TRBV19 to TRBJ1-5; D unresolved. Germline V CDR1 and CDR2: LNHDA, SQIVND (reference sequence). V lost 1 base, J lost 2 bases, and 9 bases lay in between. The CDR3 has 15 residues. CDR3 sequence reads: CASSIGVIGNQPQHF. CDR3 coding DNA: TGTGCCAGTAGTATAGGCGTGATAGGCAATCAGCCCCAGCATTTT. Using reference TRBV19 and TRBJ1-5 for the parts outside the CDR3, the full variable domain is DGGITQSPKYLFRKEGQNVTLSCEQNLNHDAMYWYRQDPGQGLRLIYYSQIVNDFQKGDIAEGYSVSREKKESFPLTVTSAQKNPTAFYLCASSIGVIGNQPQHFGDGTRLSIL.

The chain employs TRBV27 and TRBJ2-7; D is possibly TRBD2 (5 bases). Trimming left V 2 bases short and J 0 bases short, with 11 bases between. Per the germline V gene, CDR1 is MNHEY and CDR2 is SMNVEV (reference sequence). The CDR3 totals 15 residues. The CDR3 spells CASSLAGDDSYEQYF. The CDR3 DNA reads TGTGCCAGCAGTTTAGCGGGTGACGACTCCTACGAGCAGTACTTC.

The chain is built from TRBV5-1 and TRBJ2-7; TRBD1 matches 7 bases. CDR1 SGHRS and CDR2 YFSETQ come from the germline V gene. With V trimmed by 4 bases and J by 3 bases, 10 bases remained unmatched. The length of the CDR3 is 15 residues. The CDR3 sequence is CASSTSTGTHYEQYF. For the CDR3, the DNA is TGCGCCAGCAGCACATCGACAGGGACCCACTACGAGCAGTACTTC.

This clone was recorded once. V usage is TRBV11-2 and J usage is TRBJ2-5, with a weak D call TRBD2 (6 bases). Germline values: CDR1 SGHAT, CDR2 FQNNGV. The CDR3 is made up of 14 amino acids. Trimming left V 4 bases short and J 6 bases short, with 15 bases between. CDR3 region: CASSSFRGRQTQYF. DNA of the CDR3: TGTGCCAGCAGCTCGTTCCGGGGGAGGCAGACCCAGTACTTC.

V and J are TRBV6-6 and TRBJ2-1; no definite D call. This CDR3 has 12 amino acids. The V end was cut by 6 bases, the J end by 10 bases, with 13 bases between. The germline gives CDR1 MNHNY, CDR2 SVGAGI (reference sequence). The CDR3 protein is CASSPPRQEQFF. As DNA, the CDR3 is TGTGCCAGCAGCCCTCCGAGGCAGGAGCAGTTCTTC.

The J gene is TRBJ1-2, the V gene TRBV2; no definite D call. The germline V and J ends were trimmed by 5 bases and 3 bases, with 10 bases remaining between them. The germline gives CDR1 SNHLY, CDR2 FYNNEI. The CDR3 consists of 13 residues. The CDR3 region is CASSMELHYGYTF. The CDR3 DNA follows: TGTGCCAGCAGTATGGAGTTGCACTATGGCTACACCTTC.

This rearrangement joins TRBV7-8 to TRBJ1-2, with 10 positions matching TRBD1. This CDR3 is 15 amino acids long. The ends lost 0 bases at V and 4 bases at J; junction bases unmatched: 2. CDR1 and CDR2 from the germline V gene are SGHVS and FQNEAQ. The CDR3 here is CASSLARDRGYGYTF. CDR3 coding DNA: TGTGCCAGCAGCTTAGCCAGGGACAGGGGCTATGGCTACACCTTC.

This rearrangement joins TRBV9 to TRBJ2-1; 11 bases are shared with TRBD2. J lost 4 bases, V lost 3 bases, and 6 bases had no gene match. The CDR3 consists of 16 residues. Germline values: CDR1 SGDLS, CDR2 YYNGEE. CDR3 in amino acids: CASSETGTSGYNEQFF. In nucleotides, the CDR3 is TGTGCCAGCAGCGAAACCGGGACTAGCGGATACAATGAGCAGTTCTTC.

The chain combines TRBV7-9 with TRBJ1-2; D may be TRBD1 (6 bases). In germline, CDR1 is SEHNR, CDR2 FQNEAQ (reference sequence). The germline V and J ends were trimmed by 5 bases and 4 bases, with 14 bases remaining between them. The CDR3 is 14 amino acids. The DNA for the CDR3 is TGTGCCAGCAGCGGGACAACGGAGGCCTATGGCTACACCTTC. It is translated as CASSGTTEAYGYTF.